This T cell receptor beta chain was identified during a study of cytomegalovirus exposure and HLA in healthy donors. Researchers ran the PCR with 60 Vbeta and 13 Jbeta primers. Here immunoSEQ multiplex PCR was the method, and the copy in TCRdb shows in-frame clones only, minus some. The sample records around 130,000 clones, about 80% being singletons. As regards this clone: Its specificity is not known.

The CDR3 sequence is 16 residues long. In germline, CDR1 is SGHNT, CDR2 YYREEE (reference sequence). The J segment lost 4 bases and the V segment lost 0 bases, leaving 7 bases of the junction unmatched. Study results and limitations: A later analysis found most CMV-associated TCR beta chains apparently HLA-restricted.

The source of this sequence is a woman aged 45-59 years in good health and CMV-seronegative. The source material was PBMCs. The chain uses TRBV5-4 and TRBJ2-3, with TRBD1 matching over 8 bases. The CDR3 DNA reads as TGTGCCAGCAGCTTGGTCGCAGGGGGCGGGGCAGATACGCAGTATTTT. Residues: CASSLVAGGGADTQYF.